The entry that follows covers one TCR beta chain sequence. What it binds is unknown. The identical CDR3 is also encoded by other nucleotide sequences in the sample. The data were obtained in a study of T cell responses to AZD1222 COVID-19 vaccine. Study results and limitations: In all cases, repertoires were sampled only after the peak T cell response. Spike-wide coverage was observed for vaccine-associated CD4 TCRs, with dominant responses at 160-218 and 743-854. Donors in the cohort were predominantly white British and more often female, and clonal diversity was possibly underestimated. Seropositive status at baseline applied to only a handful of AZD1222 recipients.

The CDR3 is 12 amino acids. With 3 bases removed from V and 10 bases from J, the gap between germline ends came to 13 bases. The assay was immunoSEQ multiplex PCR, and TCRdb's table has in-frame clones only and misses some. The sample lists almost 55,000 clones, about 86% occurring once. This material consisted of peripheral blood, taken on day 0 of AZD1222 vaccination. V is TRBV12-3 or TRBV12-4 and J is TRBJ2-7; D is unclear. The TCR comes from an adult in good health. The CDR3 DNA is TGTGCCAGCAGTTTGCGGACCTTCGAACAGTACTTC. It translates to CASSLRTFEQYF.